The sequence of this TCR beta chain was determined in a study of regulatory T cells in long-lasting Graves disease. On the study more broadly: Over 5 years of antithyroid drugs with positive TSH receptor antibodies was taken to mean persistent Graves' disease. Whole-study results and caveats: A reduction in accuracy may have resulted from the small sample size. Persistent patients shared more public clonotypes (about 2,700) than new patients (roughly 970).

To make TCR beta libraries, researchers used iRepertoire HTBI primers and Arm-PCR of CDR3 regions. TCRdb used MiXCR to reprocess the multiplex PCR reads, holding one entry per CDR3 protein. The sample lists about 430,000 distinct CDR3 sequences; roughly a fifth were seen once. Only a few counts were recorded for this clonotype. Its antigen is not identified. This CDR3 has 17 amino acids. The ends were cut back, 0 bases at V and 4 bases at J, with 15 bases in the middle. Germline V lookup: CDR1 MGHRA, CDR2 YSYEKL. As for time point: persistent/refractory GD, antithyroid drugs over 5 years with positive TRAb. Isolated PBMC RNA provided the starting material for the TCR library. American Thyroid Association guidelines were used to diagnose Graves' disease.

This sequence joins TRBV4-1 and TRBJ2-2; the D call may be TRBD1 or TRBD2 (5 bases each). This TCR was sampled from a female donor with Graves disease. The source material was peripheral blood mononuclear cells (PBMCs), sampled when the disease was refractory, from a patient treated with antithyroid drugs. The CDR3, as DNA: TGCGCCAGCAGCCAAGATTCCGGGGCATCGGCCACCGGGGAGCTGTTTTTT. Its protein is CASSQDSGASATGELFF.